The rows below give T cell receptor beta chains drawn from one sample of a study of blood T cells in healthy people across ages. TCRdb reprocessed the 5' RACE reads via MiXCR and lists one record per CDR3 protein. The profile shows about 680,000 distinct CDR3 sequences, around 49% of them singletons. The sample consisted of blood. Receptors were obtained from a woman aged 60 to 75 in good health. Each CDR3 is given with its conserved first and last residue. Each record gives: J gene, D gene, clone size, V gene, CDR3 DNA, CDR3 protein. The D gene is left open where the match is weak. Size tells how often a clone was seen (once, few, many) or the class of an expanded clone, and some rows leave it out.

TRBJ2-7	.	few	TRBV10-3	TGTGCCATGACAGGCTACGAGCAGTACTTC	CAMTGYEQYF
TRBJ2-1	.	few	TRBV20-1	TGCAGTGCCCCACTCCAAGACTACAATGAGCAGTTCTTC	CSAPLQDYNEQFF
TRBJ2-7	.	.	TRBV6-6	TGTGCCAGCAGTTATGGTCTAGCGAACCACGAGCAGTACTTC	CASSYGLANHEQYF
TRBJ2-6	.	.	TRBV7-2	TGTGCCAGCAGCTCCCGGGCAGCCTTAGGTGGGGCCAACGTCCTGACTTTC	CASSSRAALGGANVLTF
TRBJ2-1	.	.	TRBV11-3	TGTGCCAGCACCCTCCGGGCAGCGGCGGACTACAATGAGCAGTTCTTC	CASTLRAAADYNEQFF
TRBJ2-7	TRBD1	few	TRBV7-2	TGTGCCAGCAGCATCAGACAGGGAGTTGGATACGAGCAGTACTTC	CASSIRQGVGYEQYF
TRBJ2-1	TRBD2	.	TRBV7-8	TGTGCCAGCAGCTTAACTAGCGGGGTCTCCTACAATGAGCAGTTCTTC	CASSLTSGVSYNEQFF
TRBJ2-5	.	few	TRBV29-1	TGCAGCGTTGAAGGCCCCGGCAACTCTCCACGGGAGACCCAGTACTTC	CSVEGPGNSPRETQYF
TRBJ2-6	.	.	TRBV6-5	TGTGCCAGCAGGGTCAGCCTCTCTGGGGCCAACGTCCTGACTTTC	CASRVSLSGANVLTF
TRBJ2-1	TRBD2	few	TRBV11-2	TGTGCCAGCAGCTTAGAGGCTAGCGGGAGTTTTAATGAGCAGTTCTTC	CASSLEASGSFNEQFF
TRBJ2-5	.	few	TRBV6-5	TGTGCCAGCGCACTAGCTGGGGAGACCCAGTACTTC	CASALAGETQYF
TRBJ2-1	.	.	TRBV2	TGTGCCAGCAGGGTCAAAGGGAGGCCCCTCGAGGAGCAGTTCTTC	CASRVKGRPLEEQFF
TRBJ2-3	.	.	TRBV27	TGTGCCAGCAGTCCGTTTACGGGACGGTACGGAGATGCGCAGTATTTT	CASSPFTGRYGDAQYF
TRBJ2-1	TRBD2	.	TRBV5-1	TGCGCCAGCAGCTTCGGGACTAGCCTCAATGAGCAGTTCTTC	CASSFGTSLNEQFF
TRBJ2-7	.	.	TRBV5-1	TGCGCCAGCAGCCCCGCGAACGTGTTTTCCGAGCAGTACTTC	CASSPANVFSEQYF
TRBJ2-3	.	.	TRBV21-1	TGTGCCAGCAGCAAAGCGGTGAGCGGGTTACCTAGCACAGATACGCAGTATTTT	CASSKAVSGLPSTDTQYF
TRBJ2-5	TRBD2	.	TRBV20-1	TGCAGTGCCACTGGTGCTAGCGGGGAAGAGACCCAGTACTTC	CSATGASGEETQYF
TRBJ2-7	.	.	TRBV3-1	TGTGCCAGCAGTAACCAGCCTTTTCCCTACGAGCAGTACTTC	CASSNQPFPYEQYF
TRBJ2-1	TRBD1	.	TRBV29-1	TGCAGCGCAAGGACAGGGGGGATGAATGTGCAGTTCTTC	CSARTGGMNVQFF
TRBJ2-7	.	few	TRBV7-8	TGTGCCAGCAGCTCATCGACAGAGCAGTACTTC	CASSSSTEQYF
TRBJ1-4	.	.	TRBV12-3/TRBV12-4	TGTGCCAGCAGTCCCTGGACATCCGCAACTAATGAAAAACTGTTTTTT	CASSPWTSATNEKLFF
TRBJ2-7	.	.	TRBV9	TGTGCCAGCAGCGTAGAGGGCGGGGAGTACAATGAGCAGTACTTC	CASSVEGGEYNEQYF
TRBJ2-5	.	.	TRBV20-1	TGCAGTGCTAGAGATCCCTACAGGGTTCGAGAGACCCAGTACTTC	CSARDPYRVRETQYF
TRBJ2-1	.	few	TRBV5-1	TGCGCCAGCAGCTTGGGCGGGATGGGGTACGATGAGCAGTTCTTC	CASSLGGMGYDEQFF
TRBJ2-7	TRBD2	.	TRBV20-1	TGCAGTGCTAGACTAGCGGGAGGGTCCCTAGAGCAGTACTTC	CSARLAGGSLEQYF
TRBJ2-5	TRBD2	once	TRBV27	TGTGCCAGCAGTTCTAGCGGGACTCACAATGAGCAGTACTTC	CASSSSGTHNEQYF
TRBJ1-2	.	.	TRBV2	TGTGCCAGCACCTTAGAGACAGGAGGGTCTGGCTACACCTTC	CASTLETGGSGYTF
TRBJ2-7	TRBD1	.	TRBV2	TGTGCCAGCAGTGGGACAGGGGGCGTCTACGAGCAGTACTTC	CASSGTGGVYEQYF
TRBJ1-5	.	few	TRBV10-3	TGTGCCGCCCACCGGGACACAAATCAGCCCCAGCATTTT	CAAHRDTNQPQHF
TRBJ1-1	TRBD1	.	TRBV20-1	TGCAGTGCTAAAACAGGGGTCAGAGCTTTCTTT	CSAKTGVRAFF
TRBJ2-5	TRBD1	.	TRBV3-1	TGTGCCAGCAGCCAAGGAGGACAGGGGACGGAGACCCAGTACTTC	CASSQGGQGTETQYF
TRBJ2-3	.	.	TRBV24-1	TGTGCCACCAGTGCGGCGAAGGGCCCAGATACGCAGTATTTT	CATSAAKGPDTQYF
TRBJ2-7	.	.	TRBV5-1	TGCGCCAGCAGCTTGGTGGGCGGCTATGGGACCCCCTACGAGCAGTACTTC	CASSLVGGYGTPYEQYF